This TCR beta chain emerged from a study of shared clonotypes between healthy human individuals. The study's findings and limits: The authors sampled blood alone, and tissue repertoires likely differ.

A word on this clone: Antigen unknown.

The CDR3 runs 19 residues. Trimming cost V 6 bases and J 1 base; bases outside gene matches: 20. Looked up from germline, CDR1 is LNHDA and CDR2 is SQIVND (reference sequence). Donors were Caucasian adults residing in Nashville, Tennessee, USA. Generated by immunoSEQ multiplex PCR, the TCRdb table keeps only in-frame clones and is missing some. The table records about 1.5 million clones, 98% of them present only once. The sequenced sample consisted of naive CD4+ T cells sorted from blood. Subset of the sample: CD45RA+ positively selected. The TCR comes from a man under 40 in good health. The V and J genes are TRBV19 and TRBJ2-7; 8 positions agree with TRBD2. CDR3 in amino acids: CASSRRAARRGLGSYEQYF. In nucleotides, the CDR3 is TGTGCCAGTAGCCGCCGCGCAGCTCGGCGGGGACTAGGTTCCTACGAGCAGTACTTC.